The rows below give T cell receptor beta chains drawn from one sample of a study of blood T cell repertoires in COVID-19. Sequencing was performed with immunoSEQ multiplex PCR; in TCRdb, only in-frame clones are kept and a portion is missing. The sample contains over 120,000 clones, 75% to 90% of which appear only once. Source material: peripheral blood. Source of these receptors: a woman aged 50 to 60 with acute or convalescent COVID-19. Each CDR3 is given with its conserved first and last residue. Each record gives: V gene, clone size, D gene, J gene, CDR3 DNA, CDR3 protein. D genes are given only for firm matches. Clone size, where shown, is once, few, many, or a class for clones that have expanded.

TRBV28	NA	NA	TRBJ1-5	TGTGCCAGCAGTTTGGCGGGGGAGGCTTATCAGCCCCAGCATTTT	CASSLAGEAYQPQHF
TRBV5-4	once	TRBD2	TRBJ2-1	TGTGCCAGCAGCTCGGGACTAGCGGGCTCAGTTTACAATGAGCAGTTCTTC	CASSSGLAGSVYNEQFF
TRBV9	NA	NA	TRBJ2-1	TGTGCCAGCAGCCGCGGAATGAGTCGCAATGAGCAGTTCTTC	CASSRGMSRNEQFF
TRBV27	NA	TRBD2	TRBJ2-2	TGTGCCACCCGAGCGGGAGAAGTCGTTGGCGGGGAGCTGTTTTTT	CATRAGEVVGGELFF
TRBV2	NA	NA	TRBJ1-6	TGTGCCAGCAGTGAGTTCAGACCTACGGGGTCACCCCTCCACTTT	CASSEFRPTGSPLHF
TRBV6-1	NA	NA	TRBJ1-1	TGTGCCAGCAGTGAACCCGGGACACCGAACACTGAAGCTTTCTTT	CASSEPGTPNTEAFF
TRBV9	NA	NA	TRBJ2-1	TGTGCCAGCAGCGTATTCGATGAGCAGTTCTTC	CASSVFDEQFF
TRBV27	NA	NA	TRBJ1-1	TGTGCCAGCAGTGCGAGCTCACAGGGGAACACTGAAGCTTTCTTT	CASSASSQGNTEAFF
TRBV7-3	NA	TRBD2	TRBJ2-3	TGTGCCAGCAGCTTAAGGGCTAGCGGGAGTCTTACAGATACGCAGTATTTT	CASSLRASGSLTDTQYF
TRBV11-3	NA	TRBD1	TRBJ1-5	TGTGCCAGCAGCTTCCTCGGGACAGTTTTGAACAATCAGCCCCAGCATTTT	CASSFLGTVLNNQPQHF
TRBV2	NA	NA	TRBJ1-1	TGTGCCAGCGAGACAGCGAACACTGAAGCTTTCTTT	CASETANTEAFF
TRBV19	once	NA	TRBJ2-2	TGTGCCAGTAGTATGAACAGCGGCGGGGAGCTGTTTTTT	CASSMNSGGELFF
TRBV19	NA	TRBD1	TRBJ1-2	TGTGCCAGCAGATGGACAGGGGATGTCTACACCTTC	CASRWTGDVYTF
TRBV30	NA	TRBD1	TRBJ1-5	TGTGCCTGGGGAACCGGGACAGCAAGCAATCAGCCCCAGCATTTT	CAWGTGTASNQPQHF
TRBV5-1	many	NA	TRBJ2-2	TGCGCCAGCATTGACAGAAACACCGGGGAGCTGTTTTTT	CASIDRNTGELFF
TRBV15	few	NA	TRBJ2-1	TGTGCCACCAGCATGCGGGCCGCCTACAATGAGCAGTTCTTC	CATSMRAAYNEQFF
TRBV5-5	once	NA	TRBJ2-7	TGTGCCAGCAGCTGGACACCCTCCTACGAGCAGTACTTC	CASSWTPSYEQYF
TRBV12-3/TRBV12-4	NA	NA	TRBJ1-5	TGTGCCAGCAGTTCCCTCCCCGATCAGCCCCAGCATTTT	CASSSLPDQPQHF
TRBV7-9	NA	TRBD1	TRBJ1-3	TGTGCCAGCAGCTGGACAGGGGCTGGGGACACCATATATTTT	CASSWTGAGDTIYF
TRBV27	once	TRBD1	TRBJ2-3	TGTGCCAGCAGAAGGACAGGGTGGATAGATACGCAGTATTTT	CASRRTGWIDTQYF
TRBV6-5	NA	NA	TRBJ1-2	TGTGCCAGCAGCAATACAGGATACTATGGCTACACCTTC	CASSNTGYYGYTF
TRBV29-1	once	TRBD2	TRBJ2-3	TGCAGCGTTGAATCGGCTAGCGGACCCACAGATACGCAGTATTTT	CSVESASGPTDTQYF
TRBV6-6	NA	TRBD1	TRBJ2-2	TGTGCCAGCAGTACCCTCAGGGGGCACACCGGGGAGCTGTTTTTT	CASSTLRGHTGELFF
TRBV7-2	once	TRBD1	TRBJ1-6	TGTGCCAGCAGCTTAGCCCCGACAGGGACCCTTAATTCACCCCTCCACTTT	CASSLAPTGTLNSPLHF
TRBV7-2	NA	TRBD2	TRBJ2-1	TGTGCCAGCAGCTCACTAGCGGGTTTCAATGAGCAGTTCTTC	CASSSLAGFNEQFF
TRBV5-1	NA	NA	TRBJ1-2	TGCGCCAGCAGCTTCACACCAGGGGTTCACACCTTC	CASSFTPGVHTF
TRBV27	once	NA	TRBJ2-1	TGTGCCAGCAGTACCCTAACAGGGAGCTCCTACAATGAGCAGTTCTTC	CASSTLTGSSYNEQFF
TRBV3-1/TRBV3-2	NA	NA	TRBJ1-1	TGTGCCAGCAGCCCTCTACGAGGTAACACTGAAGCTTTCTTT	CASSPLRGNTEAFF
TRBV7-6	NA	TRBD1	TRBJ2-5	TGTGCCAGCAGCCCTCCGGACAGGGTGGAGACCCAGTACTTC	CASSPPDRVETQYF
TRBV27	once	TRBD1	TRBJ1-1	TGTGCCAGCAGTGAGACAGGGGCGGTAGTCACTGAAGCTTTCTTT	CASSETGAVVTEAFF
TRBV19	NA	NA	TRBJ2-3	TGTGCCAGTAGTATTCAACTCACAGATACGCAGTATTTT	CASSIQLTDTQYF
TRBV9	NA	NA	TRBJ1-3	TGTGCCAGCAGCGCCGGAACTATGCGGGACCCCACTGGAAACACCATATATTTT	CASSAGTMRDPTGNTIYF
TRBV29-1	NA	TRBD1	TRBJ2-3	TGCAGCGTTGAATGGGACAGGGGGCGAACAGATACGCAGTATTTT	CSVEWDRGRTDTQYF
TRBV20-1	NA	NA	TRBJ1-5	TGCAGTGCTAATGACCCATCCCAGCCCCAGCATTTT	CSANDPSQPQHF
TRBV28	NA	TRBD1	TRBJ1-6	TGTGCCAGCAGGACCCGGGACAGTTATAATTCACCCCTCCACTTT	CASRTRDSYNSPLHF
TRBV3-1/TRBV3-2	NA	TRBD2	TRBJ2-7	TGTGCCAGCAGCCAAGAGGGACTAGCGGGGAGCGGACAGTACTTC	CASSQEGLAGSGQYF
TRBV11-1	NA	TRBD2	TRBJ2-5	TGTGCCAGCAGCTTAGCGGAAGTAGCGGGGCAGGAGACCCAGTACTTC	CASSLAEVAGQETQYF
TRBV5-6	NA	NA	TRBJ2-4	TGTGCCAGCAGCTTGGAACCAGATAACATTCAGTACTTC	CASSLEPDNIQYF
TRBV6-5	NA	TRBD1	TRBJ2-4	TGTGCCAGCAGCTCCGGACAGGGGAACATTCAGTACTTC	CASSSGQGNIQYF
TRBV6-1	once	NA	TRBJ1-5	TGTGCCAGCAGTGAGGCATCTTATAGCAATCAGCCCCAGCATTTT	CASSEASYSNQPQHF
TRBV10-1	NA	NA	TRBJ1-1	TGCGCCAGCAGTGACCCTCATTCCGGGGACTGGGGGGTGAACACTGAAGCTTTCTTT	CASSDPHSGDWGVNTEAFF
TRBV5-1	NA	TRBD1	TRBJ1-1	TGCGCCAGCAGCTGGACAGGGGAGGGGACTGAAGCTTTCTTT	CASSWTGEGTEAFF